The clone carrying this TCR beta chain has more than one count but fewer than ten. CDR3 length: 13 residues. The germline gives CDR1 MNHEY, CDR2 SVGEGT. The ends lost 8 bases at V and 7 bases at J; junction bases unmatched: 6. TCRdb reprocessed the 5' RACE reads via MiXCR and lists one record per CDR3 protein. This table has around 600,000 distinct CDR3 sequences, 9% to 15% appearing once. This specimen comes from a study of T cells after yellow fever vaccination. Study summary: Some fractions had low cell numbers, and these were prepared with SMART-Seq v4 Ultra Low Input.

This clonotype was sampled from a man younger than 45 who received the YFV17D yellow fever vaccine. This chain uses TRBV6-2 or TRBV6-3 with TRBJ2-1, with 9 bases fitting TRBD2. The specimen was PBMCs, collected on the day of the yellow fever booster vaccination. CDR3 loop: CASEGLAPNEQFF. As DNA, the CDR3 is TGTGCCAGCGAGGGACTAGCCCCAAATGAGCAGTTCTTC.